The 23 T cell receptor beta chains in this list originate from one sample, sequenced in a study of T cells in Graves' hyperthyroidism and ophthalmopathy. RNA transcripts gave rise to amplified TCR beta CDR3 regions. The TCR CDR3 was amplified in a first-round RT-PCR using the HTBI primer set. One entry per CDR3 protein results from TCRdb running MiXCR on the multiplex PCR reads. The table has approximately 330,000 distinct CDR3 sequences, about 13% seen once. The sample was blood. These receptors were collected from a woman between 40 and 50 years old with Graves' ophthalmopathy.

This clonotype was detected many times. The genes are TRBV20-1 and TRBJ1-1; D not resolved. Germline V gives CDR1 DFQATT, CDR2 SNEGSKA (reference sequence). This CDR3 contains 13 residues. V lost 6 bases to trimming and J lost 0 bases, with 11 bases between them. The CDR3 sequence is CSALHPMNTEAFF. The CDR3 DNA reads as TGCAGTGCACTACACCCGATGAACACTGAAGCTTTCTTT.

The chain links TRBV4-1 to TRBJ2-7; 7 nucleotides match TRBD2. J was trimmed by 2 bases and V by 2 bases; bases with no gene match: 6. The CDR3 loop spans 15 amino acids. The germline CDR1 and CDR2 sequences are MGHRA and YSYEKL. This CDR3 reads CASSQYEGGPYEQYF. The CDR3 nucleotides read TGCGCCAGCAGCCAATACGAGGGAGGGCCCTACGAGCAGTACTTC.

This clonotype was seen a handful of times. A much bigger clone sits one base away, suggesting this may be a read error. The J gene is TRBJ1-5, the V gene TRBV12-3 or TRBV12-4; TRBD1 aligns across 8 bases. This CDR3 has 15 amino acids. The CDR3 bases are TGTGTCAGCAGTTCAGGGGGCGCTGGACAACGGCCCCAGCATTTT. Protein sequence: CVSSSGGAGQRPQHF.

This chain connects TRBV5-8 to TRBJ1-2, with D uncertain. CDR3 length: 12 amino acids. V lost 5 bases and J 6 bases, leaving 11 bases between the germline ends. In germline, CDR1 is SGHTS, CDR2 YDEGEE. CDR3 coding DNA: TGTGCCAGCAGTCGTAACGGCGATGGCTACACCTTC. It codes for CASSRNGDGYTF.

J is TRBJ2-2 and V is TRBV14, with TRBD1 as a possible D gene (6 bases). CDR3 size: 15 residues. Between the trimmed V and J ends, which lost 6 bases and 6 bases, there was a span of 17 bases. The germline gives CDR1 SGHDN, CDR2 FVKESK. In DNA, the CDR3 is TGTGCCAGCAGAAGGGCTGGGGGCCGAGCCGGGGAGCTGTTTTTT. Protein: CASRRAGGRAGELFF.

Many counts were recorded for this clonotype. The chain has TRBV20-1 and TRBJ2-1; 15 positions match TRBD2. V was pared by 0 bases and J by 6 bases, with 3 bases of the junction left unmatched. The CDR3 runs to 16 residues. The germline gives CDR1 DFQATT, CDR2 SNEGSKA (reference sequence). The CDR3 bases are TGCAGTGCTAGAGATGGACTAGCGGGAGGGGGCAATGAGCAGTTCTTC. Encoded protein: CSARDGLAGGGNEQFF.

The sample holds many counts of this clonotype. The chain carries TRBV11-3 and TRBJ2-1; a possible D gene is TRBD1 (6 bases). Germline CDR1 is SGHNT and CDR2 is YENEEA. CDR3 length equals 17 residues. The V and J ends lost 1 base and 2 bases respectively, with 15 bases between them. The CDR3 nucleotides are TGTGCCAGCAGCTTAGGAGGTTTTGGGGGCGCCTACAATGAGCAGTTCTTC. Translated, it gives CASSLGGFGGAYNEQFF.

The V call is TRBV12-3 or TRBV12-4, the J call TRBJ2-4; 7 bases are shared with TRBD2. With V trimmed by 6 bases and J by 4 bases, 12 bases remained unmatched. This CDR3 region has 16 residues. The CDR3 coding sequence is TGTGCCAGCAGGGGAGGGACGAGGAATCCAAAAAACATTCAGTACTTC. Translating gives CASRGGTRNPKNIQYF.

This clonotype was observed at least ten times. J is TRBJ1-3 and V is TRBV6-5; tentative D call: TRBD1 (6 bases). CDR3 length: 18 residues. Trimming stripped 0 bases from V and 1 base from J, with 16 bases between. Germline V lookup: CDR1 MNHEY, CDR2 SVGAGI. DNA for the CDR3: TGTGCCAGCAGTTACTCGGAGGGGGGACCCGATTCTGGAAACACCATATATTTT. Encoded protein: CASSYSEGGPDSGNTIYF.

In this sample, this clonotype turned up a few times. The chain is built from TRBV29-1 and TRBJ2-5; D is tentatively TRBD1 or TRBD2 (5 bases each). Germline lookup yields CDR1 SQVTM and CDR2 ANQGSEA. The CDR3 totals 11 residues. V lost 7 bases and J 5 bases, leaving 11 bases between the germline ends. CDR3 coding DNA: TGCAGCGGGACACTAGGGGAGACCCAGTACTTC. Its protein product is CSGTLGETQYF.

This clonotype showed up many times. V gene TRBV28 combines with J gene TRBJ1-2, with 10 nucleotides matching TRBD1. Germline values: CDR1 MDHEN, CDR2 SYDVKM. The V segment lost 3 bases and the J segment 8 bases; nucleotides outside the gene matches: 9. The CDR3 is made up of 15 amino acids. The CDR3 loop reads CASSFWTGGLRGYTF. Written as DNA, the CDR3 is TGTGCCAGCAGTTTTTGGACAGGGGGACTGAGAGGCTACACCTTC.

This clonotype occurred many times. CDR3 nucleotides: TGTGCCACCAGTTCAGGGAGTCAGCCCCAGCATTTT. Translating it yields CATSSGSQPQHF. This chain joins TRBV24-1 and TRBJ1-5; perhaps TRBD1 as D (5 bases). Germline V CDR1 and CDR2: KGHDR, SFDVKD. The CDR3 is 12 amino acids. Trimming pared 6 bases from V and 6 bases from J, leaving 8 bases between.

The genes are TRBV13 and TRBJ2-7; TRBD1 aligns across 8 bases. With V trimmed by 6 bases and J by 7 bases, 14 bases remained unmatched. The CDR3 is made up of 15 amino acids. The germline V gene encodes CDR1 PRHDT and CDR2 FYEKMQ (reference sequence). The CDR3 coding sequence is TGTGCCAGCAGTCCTACTTCCGGGACAGGAAGGGAGCAGTACTTC. Translated: CASSPTSGTGREQYF.

This clonotype was seen repeatedly, ten times or more. The chain recombines TRBV25-1 with TRBJ1-2; maybe TRBD1 (6 bases). V lost 4 bases and J lost 6, with 18 bases in between. Germline V gene lookup returns CDR1 MGHDK and CDR2 SYGVNS. This CDR3 has 15 residues. In DNA, the CDR3 is TGTGCCAGCAGTGTACTGATACAGGGCCGGAATGGCTACACCTTC. Protein product: CASSVLIQGRNGYTF.

This clonotype was found many times. This chain uses TRBV6-1 with TRBJ1-1; D not certain. Germline V gene lookup returns CDR1 MNHNS and CDR2 SASEGT. This CDR3 comprises 12 residues. V dropped 5 bases and J dropped 3 bases, with 7 bases sitting between them. In nucleotides, the CDR3 is TGTGCCAGCAGTCAGAGCTACACTGAAGCTTTCTTT. Protein product: CASSQSYTEAFF.

The rearrangement uses TRBV9 and TRBJ1-5, with D tentatively TRBD1 (5 bases). V was shortened by 3 bases and J by 3 bases, with 13 bases between the two germline ends. The CDR3 spans 15 residues. Looked up from germline, CDR1 is SGDLS and CDR2 is YYNGEE. The CDR3 loop reads CASSARDGYNQPQHF. CDR3 bases: TGTGCCAGCAGCGCGAGGGACGGATACAATCAGCCCCAGCATTTT. Complete variable domain (other parts from reference TRBV9 and TRBJ1-5): DSGVTQTPKHLITATGQRVTLRCSPRSGDLSVYWYQQSLDQGLQFLIQYYNGEERAKGNILERFSAQQFPDLHSELNLSSLELGDSALYFCASSARDGYNQPQHFGDGTRLSIL.

This clonotype was seen ten or more times. The gene calls are TRBV4-2 and TRBJ1-1; D gene uncertain. This CDR3 comprises 13 residues. The germline CDR1 and CDR2 sequences are LGHNA and YNFKEQ. Trimming took off 4 bases at V and 1 base at J, with 7 bases between the two ends. This CDR3 is CASSRSGNTEAFF. The CDR3 nucleotides read TGTGCCAGCAGCCGGTCAGGGAACACTGAAGCTTTCTTT.

The gene calls are TRBV15 and TRBJ2-3; 8 bases are a match to TRBD2. Losses at the gene ends were 9 bases for V and 6 bases for J; bases not matched to a gene: 8. The V gene's germline CDR1 is LNHNV and CDR2 YYDKDF (reference sequence). The CDR3 covers 13 residues. The CDR3, as DNA: TGTGCCACGTCGACTAGCGACGGCGATACGCAGTATTTT. Residues: CATSTSDGDTQYF.

This clonotype was seen a few times. The rearrangement links TRBV2 to TRBJ2-3; 13 positions match TRBD2. Germline V gene sequence: CDR1 SNHLY, CDR2 FYNNEI. After removal of 5 bases from V and 11 bases from J, the junction contained 7 bases not matched to a gene. The CDR3 extends over 14 amino acids. CDR3 sequence (DNA): TGTGCCAGCAGTCGCGGACTAGCGGGAGATTTGCAGTATTTT. Residues: CASSRGLAGDLQYF.

This chain joins TRBV7-9 and TRBJ2-5; possible D gene TRBD2, 5 bases. This CDR3 is 12 amino acids long. Trimming took off 2 bases at V and 14 bases at J, with 15 bases between the two ends. CDR1 is SEHNR and CDR2 is FQNEAQ in the germline V gene (reference sequence). CDR3 in DNA: TGTGCCAGCAGCTTATTCTCTAGCAGTAGCTACTTC. Encoded protein: CASSLFSSSSYF.

V usage is TRBV10-3 and J usage is TRBJ2-7; D call uncertain. CDR3 length: 13 residues. V gave up 5 bases and J gave up 1 base, with 9 bases separating them. The V gene's germline CDR1 is ENHRY and CDR2 SYGVKD. The CDR3 sequence: CAISNGISYEQYF. In nucleotides, the CDR3 is TGTGCCATCAGTAATGGGATATCCTACGAGCAGTACTTC.

The chain links TRBV10-2 to TRBJ1-6, with D perhaps TRBD1 (5 bases). V dropped 7 bases and J dropped 4 bases, with 20 bases sitting between them. Germline V gene data show CDR1 as WSHSY and CDR2 as SAAADI. The CDR3 spans 17 residues. The CDR3 region is CASTRGRQLGYNSPLHF. As DNA, the CDR3 is TGCGCCAGCACCAGAGGAAGACAGTTGGGGTATAATTCACCCCTCCACTTT.

The rearrangement links TRBV20-1 to TRBJ2-4; no definite D call. The CDR3 has 13 amino acids. The germline V and J ends were trimmed by 3 bases and 4 bases, with 10 bases remaining between them. Germline V gives CDR1 DFQATT, CDR2 SNEGSKA (reference sequence). The chain's CDR3 is CSASPDGKNIQYF. CDR3 bases: TGCAGTGCTAGTCCCGACGGTAAAAACATTCAGTACTTC.